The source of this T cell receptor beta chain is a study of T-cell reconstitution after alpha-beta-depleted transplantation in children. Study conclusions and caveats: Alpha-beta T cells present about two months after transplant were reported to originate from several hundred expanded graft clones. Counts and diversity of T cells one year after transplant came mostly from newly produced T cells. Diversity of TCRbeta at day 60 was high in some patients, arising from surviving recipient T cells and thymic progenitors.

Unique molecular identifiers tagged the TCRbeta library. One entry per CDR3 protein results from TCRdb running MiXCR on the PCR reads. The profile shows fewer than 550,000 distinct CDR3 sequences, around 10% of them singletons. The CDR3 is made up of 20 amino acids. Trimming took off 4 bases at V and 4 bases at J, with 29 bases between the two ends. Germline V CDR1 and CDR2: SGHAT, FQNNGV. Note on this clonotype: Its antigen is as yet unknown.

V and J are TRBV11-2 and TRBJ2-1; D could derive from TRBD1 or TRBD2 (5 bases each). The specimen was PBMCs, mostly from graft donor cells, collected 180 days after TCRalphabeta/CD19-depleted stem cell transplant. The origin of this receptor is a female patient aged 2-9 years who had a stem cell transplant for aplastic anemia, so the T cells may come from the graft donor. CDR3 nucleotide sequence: TGTGCCAGCAGCTCCCTGGGGCGCCGGACTTCTGAATGGAGGTACAATGAGCAGTTCTTC. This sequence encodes CASSSLGRRTSEWRYNEQFF.